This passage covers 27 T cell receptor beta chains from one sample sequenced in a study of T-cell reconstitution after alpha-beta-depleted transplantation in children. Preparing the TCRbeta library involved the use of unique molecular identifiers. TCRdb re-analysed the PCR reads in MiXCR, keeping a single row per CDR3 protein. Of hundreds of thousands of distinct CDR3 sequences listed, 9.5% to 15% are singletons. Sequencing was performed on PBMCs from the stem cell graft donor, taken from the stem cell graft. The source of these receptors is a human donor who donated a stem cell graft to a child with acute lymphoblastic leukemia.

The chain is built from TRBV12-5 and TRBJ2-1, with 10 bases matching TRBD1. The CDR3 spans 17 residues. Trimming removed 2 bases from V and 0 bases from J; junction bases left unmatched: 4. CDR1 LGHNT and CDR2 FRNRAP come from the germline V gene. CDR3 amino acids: CASGLPGQGDSYNEQFF. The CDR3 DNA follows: TGTGCTAGTGGTTTGCCCGGACAGGGGGACTCCTACAATGAGCAGTTCTTC.

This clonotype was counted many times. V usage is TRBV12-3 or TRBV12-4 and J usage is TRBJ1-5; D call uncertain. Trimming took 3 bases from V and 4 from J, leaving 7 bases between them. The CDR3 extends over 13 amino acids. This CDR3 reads CASSLTENQPQHF. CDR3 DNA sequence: TGTGCCAGCAGTTTGACGGAGAATCAGCCCCAGCATTTT.

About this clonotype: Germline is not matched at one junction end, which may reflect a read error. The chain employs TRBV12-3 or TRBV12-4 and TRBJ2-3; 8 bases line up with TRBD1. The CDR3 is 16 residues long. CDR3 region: CASSLSGGHSIDTQYF. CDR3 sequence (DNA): TGTGCCAGCAGTTTATCAGGGGGCCACAGCATAGATACGCAGTATTTT.

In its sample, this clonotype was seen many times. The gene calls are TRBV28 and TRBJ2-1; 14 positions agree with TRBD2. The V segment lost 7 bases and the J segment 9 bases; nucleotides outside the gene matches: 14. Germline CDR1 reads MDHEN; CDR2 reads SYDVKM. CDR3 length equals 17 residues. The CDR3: CASKNSGTSGRIGEQFF. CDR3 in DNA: TGTGCCAGCAAAAATTCCGGGACTAGCGGGAGAATAGGTGAGCAGTTCTTC.

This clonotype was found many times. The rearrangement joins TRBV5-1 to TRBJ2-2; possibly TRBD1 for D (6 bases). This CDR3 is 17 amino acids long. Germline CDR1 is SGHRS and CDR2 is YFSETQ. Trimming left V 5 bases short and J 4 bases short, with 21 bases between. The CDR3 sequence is CASSSTLSTGSTGELFF. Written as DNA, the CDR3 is TGCGCCAGCAGTTCTACTCTTTCGACAGGAAGCACCGGGGAGCTGTTTTTT. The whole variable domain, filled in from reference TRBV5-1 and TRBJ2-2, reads KAGVTQTPRYLIKTRGQQVTLSCSPISGHRSVSWYQQTPGQGLQFLFEYFSETQRNKGNFPGRFSGRQFSNSRSEMNVSTLELGDSALYLCASSSTLSTGSTGELFFGEGSRLTVL.

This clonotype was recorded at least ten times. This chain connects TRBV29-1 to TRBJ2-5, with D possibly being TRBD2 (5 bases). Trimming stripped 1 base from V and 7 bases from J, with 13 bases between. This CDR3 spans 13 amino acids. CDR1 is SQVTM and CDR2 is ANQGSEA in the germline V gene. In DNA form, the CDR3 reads TGCAGCGTTGAAGCGAGGGATCTGACGACCCAGTACTTC. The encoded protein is CSVEARDLTTQYF.

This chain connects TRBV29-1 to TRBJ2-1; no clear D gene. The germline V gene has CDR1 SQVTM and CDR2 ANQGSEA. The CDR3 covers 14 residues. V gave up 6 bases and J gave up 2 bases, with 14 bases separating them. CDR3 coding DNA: TGCAGCGTAAAGGAATTTGGGGCCTACAATGAGCAGTTCTTC. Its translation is CSVKEFGAYNEQFF.

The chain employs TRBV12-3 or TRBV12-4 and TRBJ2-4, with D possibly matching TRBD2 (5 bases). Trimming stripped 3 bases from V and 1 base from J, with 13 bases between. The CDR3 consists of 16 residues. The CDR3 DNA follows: TGTGCCAGCAGTTTGGTACGTGGGGAGGCCAAAAACATTCAGTACTTC. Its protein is CASSLVRGEAKNIQYF.

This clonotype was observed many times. Written as DNA, the CDR3 is TGTGCCAGCAGCCCACAGGAGTACCAAGAGACCCAGTACTTC. It codes for CASSPQEYQETQYF. The chain links TRBV7-8 to TRBJ2-5; TRBD1 might be the D (5 bases). Per the germline V gene, CDR1 is SGHVS and CDR2 is FQNEAQ. Trimming cost V 5 bases and J 0 bases, with 10 bases left between them. The length of the CDR3 is 14 residues.

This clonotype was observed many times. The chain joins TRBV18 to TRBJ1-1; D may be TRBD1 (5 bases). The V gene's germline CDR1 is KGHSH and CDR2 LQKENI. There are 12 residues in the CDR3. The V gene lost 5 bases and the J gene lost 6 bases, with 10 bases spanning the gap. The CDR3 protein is CASSTGAPEAFF. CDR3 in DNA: TGTGCCAGCTCAACAGGCGCCCCTGAAGCTTTCTTT.

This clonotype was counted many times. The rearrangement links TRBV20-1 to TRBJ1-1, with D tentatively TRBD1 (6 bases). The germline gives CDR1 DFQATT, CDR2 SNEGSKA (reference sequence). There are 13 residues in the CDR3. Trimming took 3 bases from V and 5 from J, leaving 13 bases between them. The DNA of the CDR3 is TGCAGTGCTAGCAGGGGAAAGAGGACTGAAGCTTTCTTT. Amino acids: CSASRGKRTEAFF.

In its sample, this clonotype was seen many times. CDR3 nucleotides: TGCAGCGTAGCGGACAGAAGCTCCTACGAGCAGTACTTC. As protein: CSVADRSSYEQYF. V and J are TRBV29-1 and TRBJ2-7, with D maybe TRBD1 (6 bases). Trimming stripped 6 bases from V and 0 bases from J, with 12 bases between. The CDR3 is 13 amino acids. Germline V gene sequence: CDR1 SQVTM, CDR2 ANQGSEA.

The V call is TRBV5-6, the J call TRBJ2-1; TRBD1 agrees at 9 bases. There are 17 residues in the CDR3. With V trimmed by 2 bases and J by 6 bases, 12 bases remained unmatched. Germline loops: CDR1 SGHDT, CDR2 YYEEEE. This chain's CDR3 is CASSLRVGQGHRNEQFF. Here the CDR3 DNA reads TGTGCCAGCAGCTTACGCGTGGGACAGGGCCATCGCAATGAGCAGTTCTTC.

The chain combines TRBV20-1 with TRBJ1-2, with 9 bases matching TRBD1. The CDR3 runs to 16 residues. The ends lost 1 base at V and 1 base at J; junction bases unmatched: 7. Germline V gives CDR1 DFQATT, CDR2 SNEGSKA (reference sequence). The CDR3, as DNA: TGCAGTGCTAGAGTCGGGACAGGGAACGGTAACTATGGCTACACCTTC. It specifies CSARVGTGNGNYGYTF.

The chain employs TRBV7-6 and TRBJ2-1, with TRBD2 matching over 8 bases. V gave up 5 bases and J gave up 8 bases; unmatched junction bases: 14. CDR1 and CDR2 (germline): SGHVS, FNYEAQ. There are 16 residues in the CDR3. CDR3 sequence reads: CASSLPLSGRSYEQFF. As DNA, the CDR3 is TGTGCCAGCAGCCTACCACTAAGCGGGAGAAGCTATGAGCAGTTCTTC.

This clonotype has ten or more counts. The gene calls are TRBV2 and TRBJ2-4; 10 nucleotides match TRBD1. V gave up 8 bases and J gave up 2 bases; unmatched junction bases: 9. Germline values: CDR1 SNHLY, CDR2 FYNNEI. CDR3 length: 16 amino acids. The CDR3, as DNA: TGTGCCAGCCCTCGCCGGGACAGGGGTTCCAAAAACATTCAGTACTTC. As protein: CASPRRDRGSKNIQYF.

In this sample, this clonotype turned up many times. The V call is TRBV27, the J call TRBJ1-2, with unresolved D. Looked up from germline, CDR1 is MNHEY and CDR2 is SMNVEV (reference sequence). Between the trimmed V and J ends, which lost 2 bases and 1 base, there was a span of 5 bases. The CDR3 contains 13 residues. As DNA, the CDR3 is TGTGCCAGCAGTTTACGGGGTAACTATGGCTACACCTTC. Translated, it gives CASSLRGNYGYTF.

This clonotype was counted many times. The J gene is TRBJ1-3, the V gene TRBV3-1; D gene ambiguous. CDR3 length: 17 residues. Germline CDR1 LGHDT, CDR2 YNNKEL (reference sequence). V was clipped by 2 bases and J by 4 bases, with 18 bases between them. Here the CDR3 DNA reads TGTGCCAGCAGCCAAAACGCCGGGCCCTCGGGAGGAAACACCATATATTTT. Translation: CASSQNAGPSGGNTIYF.

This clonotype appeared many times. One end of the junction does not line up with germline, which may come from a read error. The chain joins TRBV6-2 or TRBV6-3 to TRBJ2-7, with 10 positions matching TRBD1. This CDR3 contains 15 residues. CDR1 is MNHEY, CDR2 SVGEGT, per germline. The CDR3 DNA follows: TGTGCCAGCAGTTACCCTGTGACAGGGGGCAACGAGCAGTACTTT. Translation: CASSYPVTGGNEQYF.

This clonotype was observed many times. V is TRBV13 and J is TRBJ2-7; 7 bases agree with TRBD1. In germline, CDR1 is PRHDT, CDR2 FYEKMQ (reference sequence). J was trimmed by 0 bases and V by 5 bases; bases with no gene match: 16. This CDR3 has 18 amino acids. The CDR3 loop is CASSPLGSGQQNSYEQYF. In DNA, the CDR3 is TGTGCCAGCAGCCCTCTAGGATCGGGACAGCAAAACTCCTACGAGCAGTACTTC.

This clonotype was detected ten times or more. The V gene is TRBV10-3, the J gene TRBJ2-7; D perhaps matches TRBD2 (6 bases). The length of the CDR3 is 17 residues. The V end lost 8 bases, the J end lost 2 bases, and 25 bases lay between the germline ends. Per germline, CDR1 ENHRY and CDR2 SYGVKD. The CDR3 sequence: CAISRATSPSGTYEQYF. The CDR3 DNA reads TGTGCCATCTCGCGGGCAACTAGCCCTAGTGGTACCTACGAGCAGTACTTC.

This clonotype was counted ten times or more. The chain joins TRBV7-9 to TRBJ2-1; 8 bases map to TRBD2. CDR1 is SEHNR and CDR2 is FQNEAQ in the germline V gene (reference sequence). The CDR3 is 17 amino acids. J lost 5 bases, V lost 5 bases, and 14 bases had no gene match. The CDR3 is CASSPPIAGSRDNEQFF. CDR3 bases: TGTGCCAGCAGCCCTCCCATAGCGGGATCCCGGGACAATGAGCAGTTCTTC.

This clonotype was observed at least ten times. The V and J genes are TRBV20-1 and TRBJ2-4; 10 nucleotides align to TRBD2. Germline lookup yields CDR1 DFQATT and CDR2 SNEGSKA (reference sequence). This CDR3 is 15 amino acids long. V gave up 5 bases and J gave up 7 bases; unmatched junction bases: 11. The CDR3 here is CSAGGSGGAMNIQYF. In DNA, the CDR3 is TGCAGTGCTGGGGGAAGCGGGGGGGCCATGAACATTCAGTACTTC.

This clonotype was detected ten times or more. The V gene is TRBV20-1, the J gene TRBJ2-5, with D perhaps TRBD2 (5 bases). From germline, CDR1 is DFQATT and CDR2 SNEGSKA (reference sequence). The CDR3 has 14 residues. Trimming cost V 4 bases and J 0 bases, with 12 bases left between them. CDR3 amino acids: CSATEGNNQETQYF. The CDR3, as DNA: TGCAGTGCTACCGAGGGCAACAACCAAGAGACCCAGTACTTC.

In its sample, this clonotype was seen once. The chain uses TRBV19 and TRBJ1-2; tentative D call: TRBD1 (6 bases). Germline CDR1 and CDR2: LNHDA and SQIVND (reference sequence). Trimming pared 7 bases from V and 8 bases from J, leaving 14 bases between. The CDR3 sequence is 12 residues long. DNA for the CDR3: TGTGCCAGTACCGCGGGGGCTATGGGCTACACCTTC. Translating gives CASTAGAMGYTF.

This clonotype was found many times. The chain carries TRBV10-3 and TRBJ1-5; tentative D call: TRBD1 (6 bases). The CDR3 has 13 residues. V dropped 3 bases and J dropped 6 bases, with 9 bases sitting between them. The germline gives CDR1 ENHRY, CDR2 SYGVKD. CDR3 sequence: CAISDRGGQPQHF. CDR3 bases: TGTGCCATCAGTGACCGAGGGGGTCAGCCCCAGCATTTT.

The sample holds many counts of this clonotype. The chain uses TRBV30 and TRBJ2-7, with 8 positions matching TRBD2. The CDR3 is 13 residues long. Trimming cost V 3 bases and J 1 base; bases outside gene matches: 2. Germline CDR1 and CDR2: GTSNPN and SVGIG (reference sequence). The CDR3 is CAWRASGSYEQYF. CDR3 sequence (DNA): TGTGCCTGGAGGGCTAGCGGGTCCTACGAGCAGTACTTC.